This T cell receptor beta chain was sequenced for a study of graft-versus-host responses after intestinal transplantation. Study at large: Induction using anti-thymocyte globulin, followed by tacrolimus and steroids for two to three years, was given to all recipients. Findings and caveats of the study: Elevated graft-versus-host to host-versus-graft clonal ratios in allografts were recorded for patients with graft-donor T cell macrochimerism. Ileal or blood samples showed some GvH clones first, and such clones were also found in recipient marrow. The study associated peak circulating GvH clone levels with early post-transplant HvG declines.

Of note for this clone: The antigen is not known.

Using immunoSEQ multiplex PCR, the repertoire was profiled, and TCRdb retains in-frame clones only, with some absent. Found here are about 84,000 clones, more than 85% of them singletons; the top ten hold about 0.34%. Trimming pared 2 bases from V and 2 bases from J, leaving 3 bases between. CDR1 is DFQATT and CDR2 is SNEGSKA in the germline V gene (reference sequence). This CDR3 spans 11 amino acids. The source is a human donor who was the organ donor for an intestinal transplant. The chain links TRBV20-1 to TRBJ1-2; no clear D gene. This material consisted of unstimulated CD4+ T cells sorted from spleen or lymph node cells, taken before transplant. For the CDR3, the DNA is TGCAGTGCTAGACAAAACTATGGCTACACCTTC. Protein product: CSARQNYGYTF.